The 29 T cell receptor beta chains reported below all come from one sample, sequenced in a study of identical twins' blood T cells. TCRdb re-analysed the 5' RACE reads in MiXCR, keeping a single row per CDR3 protein. The sample lists 300,000 to 400,000 distinct CDR3 sequences; about 28% were seen once. Sequenced sample: PBMCs. The source of these receptors is a woman aged 18 to 55 in good health.

The table lists this clonotype with a few counts. The rearrangement uses TRBV20-1 and TRBJ1-5; D call uncertain. This CDR3 contains 14 residues. Trimming pared 7 bases from V and 2 bases from J, leaving 15 bases between. Per germline, CDR1 DFQATT and CDR2 SNEGSKA (reference sequence). The CDR3 here is CSVPTGRRNQPQHF. Written as DNA, the CDR3 is TGCAGTGTACCGACGGGCCGGCGCAATCAGCCCCAGCATTTT.

This clonotype was counted between two and nine times. J is TRBJ1-2 and V is TRBV18; no definite D call. This CDR3 region has 16 residues. CDR1 KGHSH and CDR2 LQKENI come from the germline V gene. Trimming removed 3 bases at V and 3 bases at J, with 17 bases between. The CDR3 sequence is CASSPMAAAGDYGYTF. The CDR3 bases are TGTGCCAGCTCACCGATGGCGGCGGCCGGTGACTATGGCTACACCTTC.

This clonotype has a handful of counts. This rearrangement joins TRBV14 to TRBJ1-3; D is perhaps TRBD1 (5 bases). The CDR3 is 16 residues long. Trimming cost V 4 bases and J 0 bases, with 13 bases left between them. Germline CDR1 is SGHDN and CDR2 is FVKESK. The CDR3 sequence is CASSLHGGGSGNTIYF. CDR3 nucleotide sequence: TGTGCCAGCAGCCTCCATGGGGGGGGCTCTGGAAACACCATATATTTT.

The V and J genes are TRBV18 and TRBJ1-3, with D possibly TRBD1 on 6 matching bases. CDR1 and CDR2 (germline): KGHSH, LQKENI. V lost 4 bases, J lost 0 bases, and 13 bases lay in between. CDR3 length: 16 amino acids. This CDR3 reads CASSQTGLYSGNTIYF. As DNA, the CDR3 is TGTGCCAGCTCACAGACAGGATTATACTCTGGAAACACCATATATTTT.

In this sample, this clonotype turned up a few times. The chain joins TRBV20-1 to TRBJ2-3; tentatively, D is TRBD1 (6 bases). There are 15 residues in the CDR3. Trimming removed 4 bases from V and 1 base from J, with 15 bases in between. Germline values: CDR1 DFQATT, CDR2 SNEGSKA (reference sequence). CDR3 coding DNA: TGCAGTGCTACCCGAGGGGGTGTAGGCACAGATACGCAGTATTTT. Translating gives CSATRGGVGTDTQYF.

As for this clonotype: This may arise from a read error, as a much more abundant clone is one base away. J is TRBJ1-2 and V is TRBV20-1, with D perhaps matching TRBD1 (5 bases). Trimming shortened V by 1 base and J by 0 bases, and 15 bases separated the two germline ends. The V gene's germline CDR1 is DFQATT and CDR2 SNEGSKA (reference sequence). This CDR3 spans 16 amino acids. CDR3 sequence: CSARGGALLTNYGYTF. The CDR3 DNA sequence: TGCAGTGCTAGAGGGGGCGCCCTCTTGACTAACTATGGCTACACCTTC.

V gene TRBV9 combines with J gene TRBJ1-1, with 8 bases lining up with TRBD1. V lost 4 bases and J lost 1; bases outside the gene matches: 3. The germline CDR1 and CDR2 sequences are SGDLS and YYNGEE. CDR3 length: 14 amino acids. The CDR3 DNA follows: TGTGCCAGCAGCACGACAGGGGCGAACACTGAAGCTTTCTTT. It specifies CASSTTGANTEAFF.

The chain has TRBV11-2 and TRBJ1-1; D not certain. Germline V gene lookup returns CDR1 SGHAT and CDR2 FQNNGV. V was shortened by 7 bases and J by 2 bases, with 8 bases between the two germline ends. The CDR3 runs 12 residues. The CDR3 sequence is CASTLYNTEAFF. The CDR3 DNA follows: TGTGCCAGCACCCTTTACAACACTGAAGCTTTCTTT.

The chain carries TRBV28 and TRBJ2-1, with 8 bases aligning to TRBD1. J lost 8 bases, V lost 5 bases, and 11 bases had no gene match. This CDR3 is 15 amino acids long. Germline CDR1 and CDR2: MDHEN and SYDVKM. This CDR3 reads CASSPDREIVDEQFF. DNA of the CDR3: TGTGCCAGCAGTCCGGACAGGGAAATAGTCGATGAGCAGTTCTTC.

This clonotype was recorded a few times. The rearrangement uses TRBV6-1 and TRBJ2-3; 13 bases line up with TRBD2. The CDR3 covers 18 residues. The V segment lost 5 bases and the J segment 2 bases; nucleotides outside the gene matches: 10. Looked up from germline, CDR1 is MNHNS and CDR2 is SASEGT. CDR3 sequence reads: CASSHGLAGDRYTDTQYF. The CDR3 DNA is TGTGCCAGCAGTCACGGACTAGCGGGGGACCGCTACACAGATACGCAGTATTTT.

The gene calls are TRBV20-1 and TRBJ2-5, with D possibly matching TRBD1 (6 bases). This CDR3 is 15 amino acids long. CDR1 and CDR2 (germline): DFQATT, SNEGSKA (reference sequence). Trimming removed 4 bases from V and 2 bases from J, with 17 bases in between. The CDR3 loop reads CSANRVGQSQETQYF. For the CDR3, the DNA is TGCAGTGCTAACCGCGTCGGACAGAGTCAAGAGACCCAGTACTTC.

V is TRBV20-1 and J is TRBJ1-1; 8 positions agree with TRBD1. The CDR3 sequence is 14 residues long. V lost 3 bases to trimming and J lost 6 bases; unmatched junction nucleotides: 9. The germline V gene encodes CDR1 DFQATT and CDR2 SNEGSKA (reference sequence). The CDR3 sequence is CSARDRVGYPEAFF. DNA of the CDR3: TGCAGTGCTAGGGACAGGGTGGGGTACCCTGAAGCTTTCTTT.

The V call is TRBV4-1, the J call TRBJ1-2, with D hard to call. CDR3 size: 14 residues. Germline values: CDR1 MGHRA, CDR2 YSYEKL. V was pared by 0 bases and J by 4 bases, with 9 bases between. CDR3 bases: TGCGCCAGCAGCCAAGACCCGGGGTCCTATGGCTACACCTTC. Residues: CASSQDPGSYGYTF.

This chain uses TRBV19 with TRBJ2-1, with TRBD2 matching 7 bases. The junction had 9 bases not matched to a gene; V was cut back by 6 bases and J by 1 base. Germline V gives CDR1 LNHDA, CDR2 SQIVND (reference sequence). There are 16 residues in the CDR3. As DNA, the CDR3 is TGTGCCAGTAGGCAGTATCGCGGGGGATCCTACAATGAGCAGTTCTTC. Translation gives CASRQYRGGSYNEQFF.

The rearrangement uses TRBV20-1 and TRBJ2-5, with 8 bases fitting TRBD2. The V segment lost 6 bases and the J segment 3 bases; nucleotides outside the gene matches: 9. There are 14 residues in the CDR3. The germline CDR1 and CDR2 sequences are DFQATT and SNEGSKA (reference sequence). CDR3 sequence reads: CSAQKSLAEETQYF. CDR3 DNA: TGCAGTGCCCAAAAGTCACTAGCGGAAGAGACCCAGTACTTC.

This clonotype was detected only once. This chain uses TRBV7-9 with TRBJ2-3; weak D call: TRBD2 (6 bases). Germline assignment: CDR1 SEHNR and CDR2 FQNEAQ (reference sequence). The ends were cut back, 4 bases at V and 6 bases at J, with 20 bases in the middle. There are 16 residues in the CDR3. The CDR3: CASSSIVAVGPDTQYF. CDR3 in DNA: TGTGCCAGCAGCTCCATCGTAGCGGTAGGGCCGGATACGCAGTATTTT.

This chain links TRBV7-9 with TRBJ2-3, with D perhaps TRBD2 (6 bases). This CDR3 contains 15 residues. Trimming shortened V by 8 bases and J by 0 bases, and 15 bases separated the two germline ends. Germline V CDR1 and CDR2: SEHNR, FQNEAQ (reference sequence). The CDR3 DNA reads as TGTGCCAGCGGAACCGGCGGGGTTAGCACAGATACGCAGTATTTT. The encoded protein is CASGTGGVSTDTQYF.

The rearrangement joins TRBV10-3 to TRBJ1-6; unclear D gene. CDR1 and CDR2 (germline): ENHRY, SYGVKD. The CDR3 is 12 amino acids. Deletions cut 0 bases from V and 10 bases from J, with 4 bases between. CDR3 region: CAISESDSPLHF. The CDR3 nucleotides are TGTGCCATCAGTGAGTCGGACTCACCCCTCCACTTT.

The rearrangement uses TRBV20-1 and TRBJ2-7; D gene ambiguous. This CDR3 has 13 residues. Trimming removed 0 bases from V and 4 bases from J, with 10 bases in between. From germline, CDR1 is DFQATT and CDR2 SNEGSKA (reference sequence). The CDR3 is CSARDYGEYEQYF. The CDR3 DNA follows: TGCAGTGCTAGAGACTATGGAGAATACGAGCAGTACTTC.

This clonotype was observed a few times. V usage is TRBV5-1 and J usage is TRBJ2-7; D is possibly TRBD1 (5 bases). V lost 0 bases and J lost 4, with 11 bases in between. The CDR3 is 14 residues long. Looked up from germline, CDR1 is SGHRS and CDR2 is YFSETQ. The CDR3 DNA follows: TGCGCCAGCAGCTTGGACGGACACCCTTACGAGCAGTACTTC. Its protein product is CASSLDGHPYEQYF. Filled out from reference TRBV5-1 and TRBJ2-7, the complete variable domain reads KAGVTQTPRYLIKTRGQQVTLSCSPISGHRSVSWYQQTPGQGLQFLFEYFSETQRNKGNFPGRFSGRQFSNSRSEMNVSTLELGDSALYLCASSLDGHPYEQYFGPGTRLTVT.

The V gene is TRBV20-1, the J gene TRBJ2-3, with 11 positions matching TRBD2. The CDR3 is 15 amino acids. Per the germline V gene, CDR1 is DFQATT and CDR2 is SNEGSKA (reference sequence). J was trimmed by 4 bases and V by 5 bases; bases with no gene match: 8. CDR3 in DNA: TGCAGTGCTCTGAGACTAGCGGGGCACGCAGATACGCAGTATTTT. Its translation is CSALRLAGHADTQYF.

This clonotype was observed a few times. This chain uses TRBV10-3 with TRBJ2-2; D not certain. CDR1 and CDR2 (germline): ENHRY, SYGVKD. Trimming pared 8 bases from V and 0 bases from J, leaving 7 bases between. This CDR3 has 13 amino acids. CDR3 nucleotide sequence: TGTGCCATCGGTGCTTCGAACACCGGGGAGCTGTTTTTT. This codes for CAIGASNTGELFF.

The table lists this clonotype with a few counts. The CDR3 bases are TGCGCCAGCAGCGCAGGGGACTGGCCCTACAATGAGCAGTTCTTC. It specifies CASSAGDWPYNEQFF. This chain joins TRBV5-1 and TRBJ2-1; D might be TRBD1 or TRBD2, each matching 6 bases. The V end lost 4 bases, the J end lost 2 bases, and 13 bases lay between the germline ends. Germline V gives CDR1 SGHRS, CDR2 YFSETQ. This CDR3 contains 15 residues.

This clonotype was found many times. This chain links TRBV29-1 with TRBJ2-2; a possible D gene is TRBD2 (5 bases). Germline CDR1 reads SQVTM; CDR2 reads ANQGSEA. Trimming cost V 5 bases and J 1 base, with 8 bases left between them. CDR3 length: 13 residues. CDR3 DNA sequence: TGCAGCGTTAGGACTCTGAACACCGGGGAGCTGTTTTTT. It codes for CSVRTLNTGELFF.

This chain connects TRBV20-1 to TRBJ1-2; 8 bases line up with TRBD1. Germline V gene sequence: CDR1 DFQATT, CDR2 SNEGSKA (reference sequence). The CDR3 sequence is 14 residues long. Trimming took 2 bases from V and 10 from J; bases not matched to a gene: 12. The CDR3 loop reads CSARRGGTGSVYTF. In DNA, the CDR3 is TGCAGTGCTAGAAGAGGGGGGACAGGCTCGGTCTACACCTTC.

The chain uses TRBV10-3 and TRBJ1-3, with 10 bases fitting TRBD1. The J segment lost 7 bases and the V segment lost 7 bases, leaving 10 bases of the junction unmatched. This CDR3 comprises 15 residues. CDR1 is ENHRY, CDR2 SYGVKD, per germline. The CDR3 reads CAITRGQGTPNTIYF. The CDR3 DNA reads TGTGCCATCACGCGGGGACAGGGGACTCCTAACACCATATATTTT.

The chain links TRBV27 to TRBJ2-1; TRBD1 matches at 8 bases. The trim removed 3 bases at V and 7 bases at J, leaving 8 bases unmatched. The CDR3 contains 15 residues. Germline assignment: CDR1 MNHEY and CDR2 SMNVEV (reference sequence). CDR3 protein: CASSLMDRAGNEQFF. The CDR3 nucleotides read TGTGCCAGCAGTTTGATGGACAGGGCCGGGAATGAGCAGTTCTTC.

This chain joins TRBV7-2 and TRBJ1-1; tentatively, D is TRBD1 (5 bases). V lost 5 bases to trimming and J lost 2 bases, with 12 bases between them. This CDR3 spans 14 amino acids. Per the germline V gene, CDR1 is SGHTA and CDR2 is FQGNSA. CDR3 DNA: TGTGCCAGCAGCGTGGGGGTCTTTAACACTGAAGCTTTCTTT. Amino acid sequence: CASSVGVFNTEAFF.

This clonotype was counted a few times. V usage is TRBV5-1 and J usage is TRBJ2-5; the D call may be TRBD1 or TRBD2 (5 bases each). This CDR3 comprises 15 residues. Per germline, CDR1 SGHRS and CDR2 YFSETQ. Between the trimmed V and J ends, which lost 3 bases and 3 bases, there was a span of 15 bases. CDR3 sequence: CASSSHWGMEETQYF. DNA for the CDR3: TGCGCCAGCAGCTCCCACTGGGGGATGGAAGAGACCCAGTACTTC.